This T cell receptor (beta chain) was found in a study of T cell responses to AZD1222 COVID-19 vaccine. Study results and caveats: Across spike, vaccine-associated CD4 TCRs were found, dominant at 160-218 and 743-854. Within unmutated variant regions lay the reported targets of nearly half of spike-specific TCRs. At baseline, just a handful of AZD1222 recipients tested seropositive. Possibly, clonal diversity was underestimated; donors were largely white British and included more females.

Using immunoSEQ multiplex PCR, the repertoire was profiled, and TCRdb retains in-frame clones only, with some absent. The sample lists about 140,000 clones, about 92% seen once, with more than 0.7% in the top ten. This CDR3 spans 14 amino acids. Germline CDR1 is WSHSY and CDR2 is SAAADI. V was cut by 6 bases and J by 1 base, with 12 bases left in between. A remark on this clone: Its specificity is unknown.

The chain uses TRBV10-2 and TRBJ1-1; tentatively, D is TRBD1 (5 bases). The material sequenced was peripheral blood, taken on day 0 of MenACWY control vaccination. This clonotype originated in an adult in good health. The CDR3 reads CASRAGTENTEAFF. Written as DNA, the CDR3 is TGCGCCAGCAGGGCCGGGACGGAGAACACTGAAGCTTTCTTT.